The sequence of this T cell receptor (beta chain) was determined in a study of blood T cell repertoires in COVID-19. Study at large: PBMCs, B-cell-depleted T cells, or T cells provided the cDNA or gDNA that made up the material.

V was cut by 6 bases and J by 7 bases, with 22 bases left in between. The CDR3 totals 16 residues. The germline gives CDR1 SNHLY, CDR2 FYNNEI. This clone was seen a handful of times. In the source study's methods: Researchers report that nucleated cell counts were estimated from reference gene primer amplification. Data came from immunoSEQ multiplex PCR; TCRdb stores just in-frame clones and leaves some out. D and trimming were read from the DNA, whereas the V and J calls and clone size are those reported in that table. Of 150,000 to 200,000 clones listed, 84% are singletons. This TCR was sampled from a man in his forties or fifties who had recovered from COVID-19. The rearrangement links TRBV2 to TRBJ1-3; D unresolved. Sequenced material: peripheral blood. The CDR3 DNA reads TGTGCCAGCAGCTCAATGAATTACTTACGACTCAACACCATATATTTT. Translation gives CASSSMNYLRLNTIYF.